Listed below are T cell receptor beta chains from one sample, sequenced in a study of blood T cell repertoires in COVID-19. TCRdb keeps only in-frame clones here, not all; method: immunoSEQ multiplex PCR. The data show fewer than 350,000 clones, approximately 91% seen once. Input material: PBMCs or T cells enriched from blood (not recorded which). The receptors here all came from a woman between 40 and 55 years old with acute COVID-19. Each CDR3 is given with its conserved first and last residue. A D gene is named only where the DNA matches it firmly. For some rows the clone size is stated as once, few or many, or as a class when expanded; others skip it.

V,size,J,D,DNA,CDR3
TRBV19,-,TRBJ1-6,-,TGTGCCAGTAGTGGTCCCGGATCAGGTTCACCCCTCCACTTT,CASSGPGSGSPLHF
TRBV6-6,-,TRBJ1-4,-,TGTGCCACATCCCCGGGACATCTGAATGAAAAACTGTTTTTT,CATSPGHLNEKLFF
TRBV5-1,-,TRBJ1-2,TRBD1,TGCGCCAGCAGCTTGGTCCTAGGACAGGGGACGGACTATGGCTACACCTTC,CASSLVLGQGTDYGYTF
TRBV9,-,TRBJ2-3,TRBD2,TGTGCCAGCAGCGTAGATGCGGGGGGGCTCACAGATACGCAGTATTTT,CASSVDAGGLTDTQYF
TRBV9,many,TRBJ2-2,TRBD2,TGTGCCAGCAGCCCCCGGGACTACTTTAACACCGGGGAGCTGTTTTTT,CASSPRDYFNTGELFF
TRBV6-2/TRBV6-3,-,TRBJ2-7,TRBD1,TGTGCCAGCAGTTACCGGGCGACCGGACAGGGCTACGAGCAGTACTTC,CASSYRATGQGYEQYF
TRBV2,-,TRBJ1-5,TRBD1,TGTGCCAGCAGTTTGGGACAGCTGAGCAATCAGCCCCAGCATTTT,CASSLGQLSNQPQHF
TRBV5-8,-,TRBJ2-1,TRBD1,TGTGCCAGCATCGCCGGACCGGGACAGGGCTTAAATGAGCAGTTCTTC,CASIAGPGQGLNEQFF
TRBV11-3,-,TRBJ2-5,TRBD2,TGTGCCAGCAGCTTATCCCATTTTACCGGGGGGCAAGAGACCCAGTACTTC,CASSLSHFTGGQETQYF
TRBV7-3,-,TRBJ2-3,-,TGTGCCAACTGCAGCACAGATACGCAGTATTTT,CANCSTDTQYF
TRBV7-2,-,TRBJ1-2,TRBD1,TGTGCCAGCAGCTTAGGGACAGGGCCCTATGGCTACACCTTC,CASSLGTGPYGYTF
TRBV2,few,TRBJ2-7,TRBD1,TGTGCCAGCAGCTCTCGGACAGGGTATTCCAACGAGCAGTACTTC,CASSSRTGYSNEQYF
TRBV2,-,TRBJ2-7,TRBD1,TGTGCCAGCAGCTGGGACAGGGGAGCCTACGAGCAGTACTTC,CASSWDRGAYEQYF
TRBV5-4,once,TRBJ2-5,-,TGTGCCAGCAGCTTAGACAGAAAAGAGACCCAGTACTTC,CASSLDRKETQYF
TRBV7-9,-,TRBJ2-7,-,TGTGCCAGCACCTTCGCTCGCGGGTCGTACGAGCAGTACTTC,CASTFARGSYEQYF
TRBV7-9,-,TRBJ1-1,TRBD1,TGTGCCAGCAGCTTAGTCCAGGGGGTAGGGAACACTGAAGCTTTCTTT,CASSLVQGVGNTEAFF
TRBV7-9,-,TRBJ1-1,TRBD1,TGTGCCAGCAGCCCCAGACAGGGGGGGAACACTGAAGCTTTCTTT,CASSPRQGGNTEAFF
TRBV25-1,once,TRBJ1-3,-,TGTGCCAGCAGTTCTCGGGTCATCTCTGGAAACACCATATATTTT,CASSSRVISGNTIYF
TRBV19,-,TRBJ1-2,-,TGTGCCAGTACCCAGGGCTCCGGGGGCTACACCTTC,CASTQGSGGYTF